The clone carrying this T cell receptor beta chain was counted many times. This may stem from a read error, because a much larger clone lies one nucleotide away. This CDR3 has 12 amino acids. CDR1 MDHEN and CDR2 SYDVKM come from the germline V gene. Trimming took 5 bases from V and 7 from J, leaving 11 bases between them. The data belong to a study of metastatic and nonmetastatic thyroid tumors. There were no patients who had received any treatment before thyroid surgery. Source study methods: The distant-metastasis classifier for papillary thyroid cancer was built from CDR3 differences across clinicopathological groups. MiXCR re-clonotyped the PCR reads for TCRdb. The V and J calls were determined by TCRdb, not by the authors. The sample has 19,000 or so clones, roughly 26% seen once.

Material: tumor tissue. V usage is TRBV28 and J usage is TRBJ2-5; no reliable D call. The source is a female donor with papillary thyroid cancer or a benign thyroid nodule (not recorded which). Some clones in this sample may be carry-over from other donors' samples. Written as DNA, the CDR3 is TGTGCCAGCAGTCCCTCAAAAGGGACCCAGTACTTC. Its protein is CASSPSKGTQYF.